This T cell receptor beta chain was identified during a study of OX40 agonist ivuxolimab in advanced cancers. Background for the entire study: Ivuxolimab was a fully human IgG2 agonistic monoclonal antibody targeting the costimulatory receptor OX40 (CD134). Intravenous ivuxolimab was administered to patients every 2 weeks at six dose levels: 0.01, 0.1, 0.3, 1.5, 3 and 10 mg/kg. Of the roughly 54 dose-escalation patients, hepatocellular carcinoma was present in about 19, melanoma in around 15, renal cell carcinoma in 9 and head and neck cancer in 9. The dose-escalation cohort was roughly 80% male with a mean age of around 62 years, ranging from about 20 to 80. Patients were allowed to have had prior anti-PD-1, anti-PD-L1 or anti-CTLA-4 therapy, and approximately 40% of the dose-escalation patients had previously received checkpoint inhibitors. Partial responses occurred in three dose-escalation patients, of whom one had hepatocellular carcinoma and two had cutaneous melanoma. The purpose of peripheral TCRbeta sequencing was to test whether ivuxolimab changed TCR sequence diversity and led to clonal T-cell expansion. The paper reports the monotherapy dose-escalation portion (N of about 54 patients) of the phase I ivuxolimab trial. General study outcomes and caveats: Low levels of normalized T-cell clonal expansion were also seen in some patients who did not respond. Antigen specificity was not determined for the clonally expanded peripheral T cells. At doses of 0.1 to 3.0 mg/kg, clonal expansion of both CD4+ and CD8+ T cells in blood was seen between baseline and week 6. In the 0.1-3.0 mg/kg groups, partial responders had among the lowest normalized peripheral clonal expansion, particularly in CD8+ T cells. After ivuxolimab, more expanded clones were found on average in CD8+ T cells than in CD4+ T cells.

As concerns this clone: It lacks a known antigen. No clone much larger than this one lies a single base away; base qualities are absent.

Based on the germline V gene, the CDR1 and CDR2 sequences are SGHAT and FQNNGV. The CDR3 has 15 amino acids, counting the end cysteine and phenylalanine. CDR3 DNA only is kept here, 45 bases in frame from base 1. Trimming removed 2 bases from V and 5 bases from J, leaving 15 bases between the germline ends. Genomic DNA was extracted from sorted cells for sequencing of the TCRbeta CDR3 region. TCRbeta CDR3 regions were sequenced using the immunoSEQ Assay. Not all clones reach the TCRdb copy of this immuneACCESS table, which keeps in-frame sequences only. Checked studies attribute under half of the gap to unresolved V genes and leave the rest unexplained. The sample table lists around 69,000 clones, roughly 85% of them with a count of one. 3.1% of the sample is in the top ten clones. The trial excluded patients who had a history of autoimmune disease or were on systemic immunosuppression. Peripheral blood for TCR sequencing was collected from all dose cohorts at baseline, on cycle 4 day 1, and on cycle 7 day 1. The samples were drawn from a first-in-human, open-label, multicenter phase I dose-escalation trial of ivuxolimab. Adults with locally advanced or metastatic head and neck squamous cell, hepatocellular, melanoma or renal cell carcinoma were enrolled in the trial. CD4+ and CD8+ T cells were sorted separately from peripheral blood before TCR sequencing.

The TCR was taken from an adult with an advanced solid tumor such as melanoma, head and neck, liver or kidney cancer. Here the sequenced sample was CD4+ or CD8+ T cells sorted from blood, taken in a trial of the OX40 agonist ivuxolimab. The sequence joins TRBV11-2 to TRBJ2-5; possibly the D gene is TRBD1, per 6 matching bases. The CDR3 loop reads CASSLPQGKRETQYF. The nucleotides are TGTGCCAGCAGCTTACCCCAGGGGAAGAGGGAGACCCAGTACTTC.